The rows below give T cell receptor beta chains drawn from one sample of a study of T cells after yellow fever vaccination. Using its own MiXCR run on the 5' RACE reads, TCRdb lists one record per CDR3 protein. The repertoire holds a few hundred thousand distinct CDR3 sequences, with roughly 5% as singletons. The material was CD4+ T cells sorted from PBMCs, obtained on the day of the yellow fever booster vaccination. The source is a man aged 18 to 30 who received the YFV17D yellow fever vaccine. Each CDR3 is given with its conserved first and last residue. A D gene is named only where the DNA matches it firmly. Expanded clones are given a class, and other clones once, few, many or no size at all.

TGTGCCAGCAGCCAAGATTTAGCGGGAACGAGCACAGATACGCAGTATTTT | CASSQDLAGTSTDTQYF | TRBV4-2 | 17 | TRBD2 | TRBJ2-3 | many
TGTGCCAGCAGCAAAGCCGCGGGGACCACCTACAATGAGCAGTTCTTC | CASSKAAGTTYNEQFF | TRBV5-6 | 16 | . | TRBJ2-1 | many
TGCAGGGCCGGACAGGGTTCCTACGAGCAGTACTTC | CRAGQGSYEQYF | TRBV20-1 | 12 | TRBD1 | TRBJ2-7 | .
TGTGCCAGCAGTTTTGTCACGGGGATCGGGGAAAAACTGTTTTTT | CASSFVTGIGEKLFF | TRBV27 | 15 | . | TRBJ1-4 | many
TGTGCCAGCAGCGCGAAGGAGAGGACATCACAAGAGACCCAGTACTTC | CASSAKERTSQETQYF | TRBV9 | 16 | . | TRBJ2-5 | .
TGCGCCAGCAGCGTCCTGGGACGTCGGACAGCCGACACAGATACGCAGTATTTT | CASSVLGRRTADTDTQYF | TRBV5-1 | 18 | . | TRBJ2-3 | many
TGTGCCAGCAGCGCCTACCGGGACAGGGGGTACCAGCCCCAGCATTTT | CASSAYRDRGYQPQHF | TRBV5-6 | 16 | TRBD1 | TRBJ1-5 | many
TGTGCCAGCAGCCCGGGGCCCTACAATGAGCAGTTCTTC | CASSPGPYNEQFF | TRBV7-2 | 13 | . | TRBJ2-1 | few
TGCAGTGCCCCAAGCCGACAGTTGGGGACTGAAGCTTTCTTT | CSAPSRQLGTEAFF | TRBV20-1 | 14 | . | TRBJ1-1 | .
TGCAGTGCTCGGTTGAATGAGCAGTTCTTC | CSARLNEQFF | TRBV20-1 | 10 | . | TRBJ2-1 | many
TGTGCCAGCAGCGTCGACAGTAGCAGCAATGAGCAGTTCTTC | CASSVDSSSNEQFF | TRBV9 | 14 | . | TRBJ2-1 | .
TGCGCCAGCAGCTTGGCGGACCCGGGACAGGGCGCTGAAGCTTTCTTT | CASSLADPGQGAEAFF | TRBV5-1 | 16 | TRBD1 | TRBJ1-1 | few
TGTGCTACCAGGGAGGGAAGCACAGATACGCAGTATTTT | CATREGSTDTQYF | TRBV10-3 | 13 | TRBD2 | TRBJ2-3 | .
TGTGCCAGCAGTTACAGGAGTCGACGGACTGAAGCTTTCTTT | CASSYRSRRTEAFF | TRBV6-5 | 14 | . | TRBJ1-1 | .
TGCGCCAGCAGCCAGACAGGGTTTGGGGAGCTGTTTTTT | CASSQTGFGELFF | TRBV5-1 | 13 | TRBD1 | TRBJ2-2 | many
TGTGCCAGCAGGGAACGAAGGGGATCCTACAATGAGCAGTTCTTC | CASRERRGSYNEQFF | TRBV4-2 | 15 | . | TRBJ2-1 | many
TGCGCCAGCAGCCACCTAGGACAGGGGGACAATGAGCAGTTCTTC | CASSHLGQGDNEQFF | TRBV4-1 | 15 | TRBD1 | TRBJ2-1 | .
TGCGCCAGCAGCTTGGTGGGGACAGGGGGCGCTTACACTGAAGCTTTCTTT | CASSLVGTGGAYTEAFF | TRBV5-1 | 17 | TRBD1 | TRBJ1-1 | .
TGTGCCAGCTCACCCTCGGATTACACCATATATTTT | CASSPSDYTIYF | TRBV18 | 12 | . | TRBJ1-3 | .
TGTGCCAGCAAAAAGGGCGTTGAGACCGGGGAGCTGTTTTTT | CASKKGVETGELFF | TRBV14 | 14 | . | TRBJ2-2 | .
TGTGCCAGCAGCCAAGAACCGGGACAGTCAGCTTTCTTT | CASSQEPGQSAFF | TRBV4-2 | 13 | TRBD1 | TRBJ1-1 | many
TGTGCCAGCAGCGTAGCCTCCAACAATGAGCAGTTCTTC | CASSVASNNEQFF | TRBV9 | 13 | . | TRBJ2-1 | .
TGTGCCAGCAGTGTAAGGGGGCTCAACTATGGCTACACCTTC | CASSVRGLNYGYTF | TRBV25-1 | 14 | TRBD1 | TRBJ1-2 | .
TGCGCCAGCAGCTTGTCGGCATCGACAGGGGAGCTGTTTTTT | CASSLSASTGELFF | TRBV5-1 | 14 | . | TRBJ2-2 | many
TGTGCCAGCAGCCCCGATATAGAGACCCAGTACTTC | CASSPDIETQYF | TRBV7-2 | 12 | . | TRBJ2-5 | few
TGTGCCAGCAGCCCTAGGGACTTCTCTGGAAACACCATATATTTT | CASSPRDFSGNTIYF | TRBV7-8 | 15 | . | TRBJ1-3 | .
TGTGCCAGCAGCCCATTCCACAGGGGCCATAGCAATCAGCCCCAGCATTTT | CASSPFHRGHSNQPQHF | TRBV9 | 17 | TRBD1 | TRBJ1-5 | .
TGTGCCAGCAGCCCCCCGGGACGGGGGTTTGGCTACACCTTC | CASSPPGRGFGYTF | TRBV7-9 | 14 | . | TRBJ1-2 | few
TGCGCCACTAAGAGGGGGGGTATGGATACTGAAGCTTTCTTT | CATKRGGMDTEAFF | TRBV5-1 | 14 | . | TRBJ1-1 | .
TGCGCCAGCAGCCGGGACAGGGGGAGGCAAGAGACCCAGTACTTC | CASSRDRGRQETQYF | TRBV4-1 | 15 | TRBD1 | TRBJ2-5 | few
TGTGCCAGCAGCCCCATTCGGGGGGGCGACTACAATGAGCAGTTCTTC | CASSPIRGGDYNEQFF | TRBV11-2 | 16 | TRBD2 | TRBJ2-1 | few
TGCAGTGCGGCCACTGGGCCTTCTTGGGGCCATGAGCAGTTCTTC | CSAATGPSWGHEQFF | TRBV20-1 | 15 | . | TRBJ2-1 | few
TGCAGCACTGCCGTTCTGGCCCCTGGCAATCAGCCCCAGCATTTT | CSTAVLAPGNQPQHF | TRBV20-1 | 15 | . | TRBJ1-5 | .
TGTGCCAGCAGTGCCGGGACACTTAATTCACCCCTCCACTTT | CASSAGTLNSPLHF | TRBV6-5 | 14 | . | TRBJ1-6 | few
TGTGCCAGCAGCGTCGGGGTAGGCCAAGAGACCCAGTACTTC | CASSVGVGQETQYF | TRBV9 | 14 | . | TRBJ2-5 | .
TGTGCCATCAGTGAGTCGGAAGCGGACAGTGGCTACACCTTC | CAISESEADSGYTF | TRBV10-3 | 14 | . | TRBJ1-2 | many
TGTGCCAGCAGCTCGGGACGGAGAAACACCATATATTTT | CASSSGRRNTIYF | TRBV7-2 | 13 | . | TRBJ1-3 | .
TGTGCCAGCAGTGCGCTCATCTCAGATACGCAGTATTTT | CASSALISDTQYF | TRBV6-4 | 13 | . | TRBJ2-3 | few
TGTGCCAGCTCACCACCGGGGACTAGCGGCACAGATACGCAGTATTTT | CASSPPGTSGTDTQYF | TRBV18 | 16 | TRBD2 | TRBJ2-3 | .
TGCAGTGCTAGAATGGCCGACAGGGTTTACAATGAGCAGTTCTTC | CSARMADRVYNEQFF | TRBV20-1 | 15 | TRBD1 | TRBJ2-1 | .
TGCAGTGCTGGCCTAGCGGGGGGGAGCGGGGAGCTGTTTTTT | CSAGLAGGSGELFF | TRBV20-1 | 14 | TRBD2 | TRBJ2-2 | few
TGTGCCAGCAGAACGAACACTGAAGCTTTCTTT | CASRTNTEAFF | TRBV6-5 | 11 | . | TRBJ1-1 | .
TGTGCCAGCAGTTCACAGGGGGCCACTGAAGCTTTCTTT | CASSSQGATEAFF | TRBV12-3/TRBV12-4 | 13 | TRBD1 | TRBJ1-1 | .
TGTGCCAGCACCGGGTTGGACAGGGGCTACAATGAGCAGTTCTTC | CASTGLDRGYNEQFF | TRBV12-3/TRBV12-4 | 15 | TRBD1 | TRBJ2-1 | many
TGTGCCAGCAGATCAACTCGACAGGGAGATTCGGGCACTGAAGCTTTCTTT | CASRSTRQGDSGTEAFF | TRBV28 | 17 | TRBD1 | TRBJ1-1 | few
TGTGCCACCAGCATTGACCGGGACAGAAACCTTTATAGCAATCAGCCCCAGCATTTT | CATSIDRDRNLYSNQPQHF | TRBV15 | 19 | TRBD1 | TRBJ1-5 | few
TGTGCCAGCAGTCCAGGGTTTTGGTACGAGCAGTACTTC | CASSPGFWYEQYF | TRBV6-5 | 13 | . | TRBJ2-7 | .
TGCGCCAGCAGCGTCCGGGCCTTCCTAGATACGCAGTATTTT | CASSVRAFLDTQYF | TRBV5-1 | 14 | . | TRBJ2-3 | many
TGTGCCAGCAGCTTAGAGGGTAGGTCCTACAATGAGCAGTTCTTC | CASSLEGRSYNEQFF | TRBV11-1 | 15 | . | TRBJ2-1 | .
TGTGCTAGCAGCTCCTCCTCTGGAAACACCATATATTTT | CASSSSSGNTIYF | TRBV7-7 | 13 | . | TRBJ1-3 | many
TGTGCCAGCAGTTTAAGTTTTAGGGACAGAAACTACGAGCAGTACTTC | CASSLSFRDRNYEQYF | TRBV12-3/TRBV12-4 | 16 | TRBD1 | TRBJ2-7 | few
TGTGCCAGCAGCTTAGAGTTCGACAGCAAATACTATGGCTACACCTTC | CASSLEFDSKYYGYTF | TRBV7-2 | 16 | . | TRBJ1-2 | .
TGTGCCATCAAGGGCGGGGGAGAAGAGACCCAGTACTTC | CAIKGGGEETQYF | TRBV10-3 | 13 | TRBD2 | TRBJ2-5 | many
TGTGCCAGTAGCCGCCGGGCCGAAACTAGAGATACGCAGTATTTT | CASSRRAETRDTQYF | TRBV19 | 15 | . | TRBJ2-3 | .